Listed below are T cell receptor beta chains from one sample, sequenced in a study of T cell changes during pregnancy in multiple sclerosis. Sequenced by immunoSEQ multiplex PCR; TCRdb stores in-frame clones only, minus some. The sample contains 90,000 to 120,000 clones, about 90% of which appear only once. The starting material was peripheral blood, obtained in the third trimester of pregnancy. Receptors were obtained from a female donor in good health, enrolled as a control in a pregnancy study. Each CDR3 is given with its conserved first and last residue. The D gene is left open where the match is weak. Clone sizes are given selectively: once, few, many, or a class where the clone is expanded.

J	size	V	D	CDR3	DNA
TRBJ1-1	-	TRBV5-1	TRBD1	CASSSGTGGTEAFF	TGCGCCAGCAGTTCCGGGACAGGGGGCACTGAAGCTTTCTTT
TRBJ1-1	-	TRBV23-1	-	CASRPPLKNTEAFF	TGCGCCAGCAGGCCTCCACTTAAGAACACTGAAGCTTTCTTT
TRBJ2-5	-	TRBV11-3	-	CASSRGIGTPTETQYF	TGTGCCAGCAGCCGGGGCATCGGGACTCCTACGGAGACCCAGTACTTC
TRBJ1-4	-	TRBV21-1	-	CASRSEAGPSSTNEKLFF	TGTGCCAGCAGAAGCGAAGCGGGACCCTCCTCCACTAATGAAAAACTGTTTTTT
TRBJ2-7	-	TRBV5-1	-	CASSLEDSSYEQYF	TGCGCCAGCAGCTTGGAGGACAGCTCCTACGAGCAGTACTTC
TRBJ1-1	-	TRBV7-3	-	CASSLRSGTEAFF	TGTGCCAGCAGCTTACGGTCGGGCACTGAAGCTTTCTTT
TRBJ1-2	once	TRBV5-1	TRBD1	CASSLRTGADGYTF	TGCGCCAGCAGCCTTAGGACAGGGGCGGATGGCTACACCTTC
TRBJ1-1	-	TRBV5-4	TRBD1	CASSPGQGSYTEAFF	TGTGCCAGCAGCCCAGGACAGGGATCCTACACTGAAGCTTTCTTT
TRBJ1-2	-	TRBV25-1	-	CASRKKETKF	TGTGCCAGCAGAAAAAAGGAGACTAAATTC
TRBJ1-5	-	TRBV25-1	TRBD1	CASSDAGGQGWNQPQHF	TGTGCCAGCAGTGACGCGGGGGGACAGGGATGGAATCAGCCCCAGCATTTT
TRBJ2-3	-	TRBV9	-	CASSGRLVADTQYF	TGTGCCAGCAGCGGGCGACTAGTGGCAGATACGCAGTATTTT
TRBJ2-6	-	TRBV4-2	-	CASSRTGQAGANVLTF	TGTGCCAGCAGTCGGACCGGACAAGCCGGGGCCAACGTCCTGACTTTC
TRBJ2-7	-	TRBV9	-	CASSRDTSYEQYF	TGTGCCAGCTCAAGGGACACATCCTACGAGCAGTACTTC
TRBJ2-5	-	TRBV6-1	TRBD1	CASSLGTGRWETQYF	TGTGCCAGCAGTTTAGGGACAGGGAGATGGGAGACCCAGTACTTC
TRBJ1-3	-	TRBV30	-	CAWNSGLSGNTIYF	TGTGCCTGGAACTCAGGGCTCTCTGGAAACACCATATATTTT
TRBJ2-2	once	TRBV14	TRBD2	CASSPRLAGVWGELFF	TGTGCCAGCAGCCCCAGACTAGCGGGGGTATGGGGGGAGCTGTTTTTT
TRBJ1-2	-	TRBV10-1	-	CASSGNRAYGYTF	TGCGCCAGCAGTGGGAACAGGGCGTATGGCTACACCTTC
TRBJ1-1	-	TRBV18	-	CASSPRGGSLNTEAFF	TGTGCCAGCTCACCGAGGGGGGGATCACTGAACACTGAAGCTTTCTTT
TRBJ1-1	-	TRBV5-4	-	CASSLNLQGTTEAFF	TGTGCCAGCAGCTTGAACCTACAGGGTACCACTGAAGCTTTCTTT
TRBJ2-2	-	TRBV15	-	CATSRDGPFANTGELFF	TGTGCCACCAGCAGAGATGGGCCGTTCGCGAACACCGGGGAGCTGTTTTTT
TRBJ2-7	once	TRBV6-5	-	CASRWGQGGGYEQYF	TGTGCCAGCAGATGGGGACAAGGGGGTGGCTACGAGCAGTACTTC
TRBJ2-1	-	TRBV7-3	TRBD2	CASSSILAGDYNEQFF	TGTGCCAGCAGCTCAATACTAGCGGGGGATTACAATGAGCAGTTCTTC
TRBJ2-1	-	TRBV6-5	-	CASSSDGSSYNEQFF	TGTGCCAGCAGTTCTGACGGGAGCTCCTACAATGAGCAGTTCTTC
TRBJ1-5	-	TRBV27	-	CASSRYSNQPQHF	TGTGCCAGCAGTCGGTATAGCAATCAGCCCCAGCATTTT
TRBJ1-5	once	TRBV2	-	CASSLGLGRERNQPQHF	TGTGCCAGCAGCCTCGGGTTAGGAAGAGAACGCAATCAGCCCCAGCATTTT
TRBJ2-5	-	TRBV10-3	TRBD1	CAIRQQGNQETQYF	TGTGCCATCAGACAACAGGGGAACCAAGAGACCCAGTACTTC
TRBJ2-1	-	TRBV2	TRBD2	CASSEGLAGGLPYNEQFF	TGTGCCAGCAGTGAAGGACTAGCGGGGGGGTTACCCTACAATGAGCAGTTCTTC
TRBJ2-7	-	TRBV5-4	-	CASSLAEGPNEQYF	TGTGCCAGCAGCTTGGCGGAGGGCCCGAACGAGCAGTACTTC
TRBJ1-6	-	TRBV30	-	CAWSGTSRRISPLHF	TGTGCCTGGAGTGGGACATCACGGCGGATTTCACCCCTCCACTTT
TRBJ2-3	-	TRBV27	-	CASSPRWDTQYF	TGTGCCAGCAGTCCGAGGTGGGATACGCAGTATTTT
TRBJ2-7	-	TRBV2	-	CASSDRNTRLYEQYF	TGTGCCAGCAGTGACAGAAACACCCGACTCTACGAGCAGTACTTC
TRBJ2-1	-	TRBV4-2	-	CASSQVRGDEQFF	TGTGCCAGCAGCCAGGTTAGGGGCGATGAGCAGTTCTTC
TRBJ1-2	-	TRBV4-1	-	CASSQAGTANYGYTF	TGCGCCAGCAGCCAAGCCGGGACTGCGAACTATGGCTACACCTTC
TRBJ2-4	-	TRBV27	-	CANRRGREDIQYF	TGTGCCAATAGGAGGGGACGTGAAGACATTCAGTACTTC
TRBJ1-1	few	TRBV9	-	CASSGQPGHLNTEAFF	TGTGCCAGCAGCGGACAGCCGGGACACCTTAACACTGAAGCTTTCTTT
TRBJ1-1	once	TRBV4-3	-	CASSQAGVRTEAFF	TGCGCCAGCAGCCAAGCGGGGGTGCGCACTGAAGCTTTCTTT
TRBJ1-5	-	TRBV6-5	-	CASSFTGYLQPQHF	TGTGCCAGCAGTTTCACAGGGTACCTTCAGCCCCAGCATTTT
TRBJ2-7	-	TRBV7-2	TRBD2	CASSLRLAVEQYF	TGTGCCAGCAGCTTAAGACTAGCGGTCGAGCAGTACTTC
TRBJ2-1	-	TRBV12-5	-	CASGGGSRTYNEQFF	TGTGCTAGTGGTGGGGGCAGTAGGACCTACAATGAGCAGTTCTTC
TRBJ2-7	-	TRBV6-5	-	CASSYGAPYEQYF	TGTGCCAGCAGTTACGGAGCACCCTACGAGCAGTACTTC
TRBJ1-1	-	TRBV15	-	CATSRDRTGGEAFF	TGTGCCACCAGCAGAGATCGTACAGGTGGTGAAGCTTTCTTT
TRBJ2-7	-	TRBV19	-	CASRPDSGEQYF	TGTGCCAGTAGGCCGGACTCAGGAGAACAGTACTTC
TRBJ2-2	-	TRBV4-3	-	CASSQESRGRYTGELFF	TGCGCCAGCAGCCAAGAGAGTAGGGGGAGATACACCGGGGAGCTGTTTTTT
TRBJ1-6	-	TRBV4-2	-	CASSPSNDYLRSPLHF	TGTGCCAGCAGCCCCTCCAATGACTATTTGAGATCACCCCTCCACTTT
TRBJ2-1	once	TRBV9	TRBD2	CASSYLHLAGGLNEQFF	TGTGCCAGCAGCTACCTTCACCTAGCGGGGGGCTTGAATGAGCAGTTCTTC
TRBJ1-5	-	TRBV9	-	CASSVGGGNQPQHF	TGTGCCAGCAGCGTAGGGGGGGGCAATCAGCCCCAGCATTTT
TRBJ1-1	once	TRBV6-5	TRBD1	CASSYIGQGVEAFF	TGTGCCAGCAGTTACATCGGACAGGGAGTTGAAGCTTTCTTT
TRBJ1-2	once	TRBV5-1	-	CASSLGEAYGYTF	TGCGCCAGCAGCTTGGGCGAGGCCTATGGCTACACCTTC
TRBJ2-7	-	TRBV7-3	-	CASSSRDSYEQYF	TGTGCCAGCAGCTCCCGGGACTCCTACGAGCAGTACTTC
TRBJ1-6	-	TRBV9	TRBD1	CASSEGQGFSPLHF	TGTGCCAGCAGCGAGGGACAGGGTTTTTCACCCCTCCACTTT
TRBJ1-1	-	TRBV9	TRBD1	CASSTPDRGDTEAFF	TGTGCCAGCAGTACCCCCGACAGGGGAGACACTGAAGCTTTCTTT
TRBJ2-7	-	TRBV30	-	CAWRDSYEQYF	TGTGCCTGGAGGGACAGCTACGAGCAGTACTTC
TRBJ1-3	once	TRBV5-4	-	CASSLGQGGNTIYF	TGTGCCAGCAGCTTGGGGCAGGGAGGAAACACCATATATTTT
TRBJ1-1	-	TRBV6-5	-	CASSYREGTEAFF	TGTGCCAGCAGTTACAGGGAGGGTACTGAAGCTTTCTTT
TRBJ1-2	-	TRBV27	TRBD1	CASSLGQSYGYTF	TGTGCCAGCAGTTTGGGACAGAGCTATGGCTACACCTTC
TRBJ1-4	-	TRBV13	-	CASSLGRIGEKLFF	TGTGCCAGCAGCTTGGGGAGAATAGGTGAAAAACTGTTTTTT
TRBJ2-6	-	TRBV9	-	CASSVGGGRSGANVLTF	TGTGCCAGCAGCGTAGGGGGGGGCCGTTCCGGGGCCAACGTCCTGACTTTC
TRBJ2-5	-	TRBV19	-	CASGIQETQYF	TGTGCCAGCGGGATCCAAGAGACCCAGTACTTC
TRBJ1-1	-	TRBV5-4	TRBD1	CASSSGQGRTEAFF	TGTGCCAGCAGCTCGGGACAGGGGAGGACTGAAGCTTTCTTT
TRBJ1-2	once	TRBV11-3	-	CASSPLTGSHGYTF	TGTGCCAGCAGCCCCCTTACAGGGAGCCATGGCTACACCTTC